This T cell receptor beta chain comes out of a study of shared clonotypes between healthy human individuals. Study results and limitations: Between a handful of donors, naive CD4 clonotypes were shared at a level of about 5%.

The V gene lost 0 bases and the J gene lost 8 bases, with 5 bases spanning the gap. Germline V CDR1 and CDR2: SGHNT, YYREEE (reference sequence). The CDR3 consists of 12 residues. Turning to this clone: The target antigen is unknown.

CD45RO-negative CD8 cells positively selected for CCR7 made up the naive population, which excluded terminally differentiated effector memory CD45RA+ cells. Assay: immunoSEQ multiplex PCR; the TCRdb copy retains only in-frame clones and omits some. The table has around 2,100,000 clones, less than 95% seen once. The sequence was collected from a man between 18 and 29 years old in good health. Sequences were obtained from naive CD8+ T cells sorted from blood. This rearrangement joins TRBV5-4 to TRBJ1-4; D call uncertain. CDR3 sequence reads: CASSLGQEKLFF. The CDR3 DNA reads as TGTGCCAGCAGCTTGGGGCAGGAAAAACTGTTTTTT.